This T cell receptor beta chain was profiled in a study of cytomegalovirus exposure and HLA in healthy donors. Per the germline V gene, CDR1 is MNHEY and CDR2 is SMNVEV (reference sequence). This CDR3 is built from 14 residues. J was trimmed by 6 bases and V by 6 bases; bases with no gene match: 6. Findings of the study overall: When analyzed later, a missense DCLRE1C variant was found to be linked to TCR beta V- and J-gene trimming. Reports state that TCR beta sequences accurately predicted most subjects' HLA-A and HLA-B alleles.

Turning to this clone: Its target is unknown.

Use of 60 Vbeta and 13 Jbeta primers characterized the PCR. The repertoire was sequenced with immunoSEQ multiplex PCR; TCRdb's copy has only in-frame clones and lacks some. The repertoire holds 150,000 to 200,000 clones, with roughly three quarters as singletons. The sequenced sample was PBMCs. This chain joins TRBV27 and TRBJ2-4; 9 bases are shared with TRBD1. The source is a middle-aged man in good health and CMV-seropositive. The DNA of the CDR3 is TGTGCCAGCAGCCTAGGACAGGGGACAAACATTCAGTACTTC. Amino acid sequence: CASSLGQGTNIQYF.